This T cell receptor (beta chain) is from a study of CD8+ T cells in alopecia areata. The overall study: It was oral tofacitinib, at 5 to 10 mg twice daily, that treated patients received.

In this sample, this clone turned up a few times. Extraction and reverse transcription of RNA yielded cDNA as the sequencing template. Repertoires were generated with immunoSEQ multiplex PCR, while TCRdb's copy carries only in-frame clones and drops some. The sample records some 130,000 clones, roughly three fifths being singletons. Germline V gene sequence: CDR1 LGHNA, CDR2 YNFKEQ. Losses at the gene ends were 2 bases for V and 3 bases for J; bases not matched to a gene: 7. This CDR3 is built from 16 residues. The gene calls are TRBV4-2 and TRBJ2-3; 8 bases align to TRBD2. The clonotype comes from a human donor with alopecia areata. The sequenced sample was CD4+ T cells sorted from blood, obtained at week 0. The CDR3 sequence is CASSQSAGARTDTQYF. CDR3 sequence (DNA): TGTGCCAGCAGCCAATCAGCGGGGGCCCGGACAGATACGCAGTATTTT.